These 15 T cell receptor beta chains were all obtained from the same sample, sequenced in a study of T cell responses to AZD1222 COVID-19 vaccine. Assay: immunoSEQ multiplex PCR; the TCRdb copy retains only in-frame clones and omits some. In the table there are 75,000 to 95,000 clones, approximately 91% of which are singletons. This specimen consisted of peripheral blood, obtained on day 0 of AZD1222 vaccination. The receptors shown here come from an adult in good health.

The J gene is TRBJ1-2, the V gene TRBV12-3 or TRBV12-4; D is unresolved. The CDR3 consists of 12 residues. With 2 bases removed from V and 2 bases from J, the gap between germline ends came to 3 bases. CDR3 residues: CASSLNNYGYTF. DNA of the CDR3: TGTGCCAGCAGTTTAAACAACTATGGCTACACCTTC.

V gene TRBV5-1 combines with J gene TRBJ2-1; 7 nucleotides match TRBD1. The CDR3 runs 20 residues. The V gene end was trimmed by 2 bases and the J gene end by 4 bases; junction bases not matched to a gene: 21. CDR1 is SGHRS and CDR2 is YFSETQ in the germline V gene. The CDR3: CASSLLPGQRLKSPYNEQFF. The CDR3 nucleotides are TGCGCCAGCAGCTTACTACCGGGACAGCGACTGAAGAGCCCTTACAATGAGCAGTTCTTC.

This sequence joins TRBV6-5 and TRBJ1-1; unclear D gene. This CDR3 region has 12 residues. Per germline, CDR1 MNHEY and CDR2 SVGAGI. Deletions cut 7 bases from V and 2 bases from J, with 8 bases between. In nucleotides, the CDR3 is TGTGCCAGCAAATCGGGCAACACTGAAGCTTTCTTT. Amino acids: CASKSGNTEAFF.

This rearrangement joins TRBV24-1 to TRBJ1-1, with 7 bases lining up with TRBD1. V was clipped by 9 bases and J by 1 base; unmatched bases: 7. This CDR3 is 14 amino acids long. The germline V gene has CDR1 KGHDR and CDR2 SFDVKD. In DNA, the CDR3 is TGTGCCACCCGGAAGGGGGCTGGGAACACTGAAGCTTTCTTT. Protein: CATRKGAGNTEAFF.

The chain has TRBV6-4 and TRBJ1-1; D is unclear. The CDR3 is made up of 12 amino acids. V gave up 2 bases and J gave up 5 bases, with 6 bases separating them. CDR1 MRHNA and CDR2 SNTAGT come from the germline V gene. CDR3 loop: CASSDPGTEAFF. CDR3 sequence (DNA): TGTGCCAGCAGTGACCCGGGAACTGAAGCTTTCTTT.

This rearrangement joins TRBV11-3 to TRBJ2-5; D tentatively fits TRBD1 or TRBD2 (5 bases each). The CDR3 totals 16 residues. Trimming took 8 bases from V and 5 from J, leaving 24 bases between them. Germline CDR1 and CDR2: SGHNT and YENEEA. The DNA of the CDR3 is TGTGCCAGCTGCGAAGGGACCACTTCTGGTTCGGAGACCCAGTACTTC. Translated, it gives CASCEGTTSGSETQYF.

The genes are TRBV6-4 and TRBJ2-2; D might be TRBD1 or TRBD2, each matching 5 bases. V was shortened by 6 bases and J by 2 bases, with 16 bases between the two germline ends. Germline V gene lookup returns CDR1 MRHNA and CDR2 SNTAGT. The CDR3 totals 16 residues. The CDR3 DNA sequence: TGTGCCAGCAGCGGCACCTCGGGGCAAAACACCGGGGAGCTGTTTTTT. The encoded protein is CASSGTSGQNTGELFF.

This sequence joins TRBV7-8 and TRBJ1-3; perhaps TRBD1 as D (5 bases). V lost 0 bases and J lost 0, with 12 bases in between. CDR1 SGHVS and CDR2 FQNEAQ come from the germline V gene. This CDR3 comprises 17 residues. CDR3 loop: CASSLAGDWYSGNTIYF. The CDR3 DNA is TGTGCCAGCAGCTTAGCGGGGGACTGGTACTCTGGAAACACCATATATTTT.

The gene calls are TRBV2 and TRBJ1-1; D perhaps matches TRBD1 (6 bases). The CDR3 is 14 amino acids. V gave up 6 bases and J gave up 1 base, with 12 bases separating them. The V gene's germline CDR1 is SNHLY and CDR2 FYNNEI. CDR3 sequence reads: CASSKDRRNTEAFF. In DNA, the CDR3 is TGTGCCAGCAGCAAAGACAGGAGGAACACTGAAGCTTTCTTT.

The chain employs TRBV18 and TRBJ2-7; tentative D call: TRBD1 (5 bases). The CDR3 length is 12 residues. Germline V gene sequence: CDR1 KGHSH, CDR2 LQKENI. V lost 2 bases and J 4 bases, leaving 6 bases between the germline ends. Here the CDR3 reads CASSPDRYEQYF. CDR3 DNA sequence: TGTGCCAGCTCACCAGACAGATACGAGCAGTACTTC. Supplemented by reference TRBV18 and TRBJ2-7, the full variable domain reads NAGVMQNPRHLVRRRGQEARLRCSPMKGHSHVYWYRQLPEEGLKFMVYLQKENIIDESGMPKERFSAEFPKEGPSILRIQQVVRGDSAAYFCASSPDRYEQYFGPGTRLTVT.

The chain is built from TRBV6-5 and TRBJ1-1; D unresolved. Per the germline V gene, CDR1 is MNHEY and CDR2 is SVGAGI. V was trimmed by 6 bases and J by 2 bases, leaving 13 bases between them. The CDR3 spans 14 residues. CDR3 in DNA: TGTGCCAGCAGATCCCCTCGGGGAAACACTGAAGCTTTCTTT. This encodes CASRSPRGNTEAFF.

Regarding this clone: An end of the junction differs from the germline gene, which may be a read error. This sequence joins TRBV7-7 and TRBJ2-7, with TRBD2 identical over 9 bases. CDR1 is SSHAT and CDR2 is FNYEAQ in the germline V gene (reference sequence). This CDR3 comprises 15 residues. CDR3 bases: TGTGCTAGCAGCCCCGGTCTAGCGGGATCCTACGAGCAGTACTTC. Residues: CASSPGLAGSYEQYF. Combining the CDR3 with reference TRBV7-7 and TRBJ2-7 gives the whole variable domain GAGVSQSPRYKVTKRGQDVTLRCDPISSHATLYWYQQALGQGPEFLTYFNYEAQPDKSGLPSDRFSAERPEGSISTLTIQRTEQRDSAMYRCASSPGLAGSYEQYFGPGTRLTVT.

The V call is TRBV15, the J call TRBJ2-3, with unresolved D. V gave up 1 base and J gave up 5 bases, with 4 bases separating them. The CDR3 is 12 amino acids. Germline CDR1 and CDR2: LNHNV and YYDKDF (reference sequence). CDR3: CATSRGVDTQYF. The DNA for the CDR3 is TGTGCCACCAGCAGAGGGGTAGATACGCAGTATTTT.

This clone was picked up one time. The CDR3 DNA reads TGTGCCAGCAGCTTAGCAGCAGACACTGAAGCTTTCTTT. Its protein product is CASSLAADTEAFF. The J gene is TRBJ1-1, the V gene TRBV7-9; D remains ambiguous. Trimming stripped 0 bases from V and 3 bases from J, with 5 bases between. The germline gives CDR1 SEHNR, CDR2 FQNEAQ (reference sequence). The CDR3 runs 13 residues.

V and J are TRBV2 and TRBJ2-7; D might be TRBD1 or TRBD2, each matching 5 bases. The ends were cut back, 7 bases at V and 5 bases at J, with 15 bases in the middle. CDR3 size: 13 residues. In germline, CDR1 is SNHLY, CDR2 FYNNEI. The DNA for the CDR3 is TGTGCCAGCAACGAAGCAATGGGGGACGAGCAGTACTTC. Translation: CASNEAMGDEQYF.